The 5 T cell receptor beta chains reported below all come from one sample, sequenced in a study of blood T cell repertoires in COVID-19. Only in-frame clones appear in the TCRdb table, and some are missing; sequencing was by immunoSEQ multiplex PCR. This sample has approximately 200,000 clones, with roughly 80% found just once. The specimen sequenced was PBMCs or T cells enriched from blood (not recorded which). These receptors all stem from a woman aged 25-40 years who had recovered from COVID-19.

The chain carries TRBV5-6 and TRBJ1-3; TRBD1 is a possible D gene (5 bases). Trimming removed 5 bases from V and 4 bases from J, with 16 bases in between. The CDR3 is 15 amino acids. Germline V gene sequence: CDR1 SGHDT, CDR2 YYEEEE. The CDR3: CASRSKDKLGNTIYF. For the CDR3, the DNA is TGTGCCAGCAGGTCAAAGGACAAGCTCGGAAACACCATATATTTT. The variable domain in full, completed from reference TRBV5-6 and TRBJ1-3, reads DAGVTQSPTHLIKTRGQQVTLRCSPKSGHDTVSWYQQALGQGPQFIFQYYEEEERQRGNFPDRFSGHQFPNYSSELNVNALLLGDSALYLCASRSKDKLGNTIYFGEGSWLTVV.

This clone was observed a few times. As DNA, the CDR3 is TGTGCCAGTAGTTCCGGGGGTCAGAACACTGAAGCTTTCTTT. Translation: CASSSGGQNTEAFF. The chain uses TRBV19 and TRBJ1-1; D perhaps matches TRBD1 (5 bases). CDR1 and CDR2 (germline): LNHDA, SQIVND (reference sequence). The length of the CDR3 is 14 residues. With 5 bases removed from V and 1 base from J, the gap between germline ends came to 11 bases.

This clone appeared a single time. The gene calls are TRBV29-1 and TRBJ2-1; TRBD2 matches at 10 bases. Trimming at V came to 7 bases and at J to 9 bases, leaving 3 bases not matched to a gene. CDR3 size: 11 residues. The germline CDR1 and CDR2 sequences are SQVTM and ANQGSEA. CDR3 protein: CSAGLAVEQFF. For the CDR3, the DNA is TGCAGCGCCGGACTAGCGGTTGAGCAGTTCTTC.

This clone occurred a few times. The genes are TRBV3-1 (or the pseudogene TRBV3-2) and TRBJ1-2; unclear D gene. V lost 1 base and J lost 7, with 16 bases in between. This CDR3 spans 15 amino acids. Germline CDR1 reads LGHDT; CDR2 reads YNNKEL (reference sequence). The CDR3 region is CASSQVASRAGGYTF. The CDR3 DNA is TGTGCCAGCAGCCAAGTTGCCTCCCGAGCCGGTGGCTACACCTTC.

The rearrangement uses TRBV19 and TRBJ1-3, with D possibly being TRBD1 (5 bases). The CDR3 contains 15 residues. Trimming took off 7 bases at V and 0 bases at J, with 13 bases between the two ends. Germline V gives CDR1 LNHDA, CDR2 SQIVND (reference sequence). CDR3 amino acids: CASKDNRISGNTIYF. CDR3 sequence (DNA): TGTGCCAGTAAAGATAACAGGATCTCTGGAAACACCATATATTTT.